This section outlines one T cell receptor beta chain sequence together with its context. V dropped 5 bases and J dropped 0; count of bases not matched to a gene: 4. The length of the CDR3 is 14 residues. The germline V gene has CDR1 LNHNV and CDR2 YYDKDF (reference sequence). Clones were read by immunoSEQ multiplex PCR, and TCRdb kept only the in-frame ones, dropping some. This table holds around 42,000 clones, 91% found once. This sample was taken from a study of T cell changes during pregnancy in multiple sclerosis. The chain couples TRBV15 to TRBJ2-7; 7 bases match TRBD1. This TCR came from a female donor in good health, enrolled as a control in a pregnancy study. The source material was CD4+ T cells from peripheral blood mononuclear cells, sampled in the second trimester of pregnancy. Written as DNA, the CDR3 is TGTGCCACCAGCGCTCGACAGGGCTCCTACGAGCAGTACTTC. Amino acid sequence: CATSARQGSYEQYF.